This is a list of T cell receptor beta chains from one sample in a study of T cells in Graves' hyperthyroidism and ophthalmopathy. Using its own MiXCR run on the multiplex PCR reads, TCRdb lists one record per CDR3 protein. The table records 200,000 to 250,000 distinct CDR3 sequences, about 16% of them present only once. Input material: blood. These TCRs come from a woman under 30 with Graves' ophthalmopathy. The CDR3 runs from the conserved cysteine through the conserved F or W. The D gene is left open where the match is weak. Size values are once, few and many counts, or a class for expanded clones, and some rows have none.

D gene: .
clone size: many
CDR3 length: 13
V gene: TRBV14
J gene: TRBJ1-2
CDR3 DNA: TGTGCCAGCAGCCAAGCTCTGAACTATGGCTACACCTTC
CDR3 protein: CASSQALNYGYTF

D gene: .
clone size: many
CDR3 length: 13
V gene: TRBV19
J gene: TRBJ2-1
CDR3 DNA: TGTGCCAGTAGTTGGCAGGCGTACAATGAGCAGTTCTTC
CDR3 protein: CASSWQAYNEQFF

D gene: .
clone size: many
CDR3 length: 15
V gene: TRBV28
J gene: TRBJ2-7
CDR3 DNA: TGTGCCAGCAGTGTCCGGGACGCAATGACGTACGAGCAGTACTTC
CDR3 protein: CASSVRDAMTYEQYF

D gene: .
clone size: .
CDR3 length: 16
V gene: TRBV5-1
J gene: TRBJ2-1
CDR3 DNA: TGCGCCAGCAGCATCCTCACCGAGCCCATCCACAATGAGCAGTTCTTC
CDR3 protein: CASSILTEPIHNEQFF

D gene: .
clone size: many
CDR3 length: 12
V gene: TRBV6-2/TRBV6-3
J gene: TRBJ2-7
CDR3 DNA: TGTGCCAGCAGTTACCGCGCCTACGAGCAGTACTTC
CDR3 protein: CASSYRAYEQYF

D gene: .
clone size: few
CDR3 length: 14
V gene: TRBV20-1
J gene: TRBJ1-5
CDR3 DNA: TGCAGTGCTGGGGGGGGCAGGGGAGGTCAGCCCCAGCATTTT
CDR3 protein: CSAGGGRGGQPQHF

D gene: TRBD1
clone size: many
CDR3 length: 15
V gene: TRBV6-1
J gene: TRBJ2-5
CDR3 DNA: TGTGCCAGCAGTTTGAGACAGGGGGTACAAGAGACCCAGTACTTC
CDR3 protein: CASSLRQGVQETQYF

D gene: .
clone size: many
CDR3 length: 15
V gene: TRBV7-9
J gene: TRBJ2-5
CDR3 DNA: TGTGCCAGCAGCTCTACGATTGGACAGCAAGAGACCCAGTACTTC
CDR3 protein: CASSSTIGQQETQYF

D gene: TRBD2
clone size: many
CDR3 length: 13
V gene: TRBV15
J gene: TRBJ2-1
CDR3 DNA: TGTGCCACCAGCAGGACTAGCAACAATGAGCAGTTCTTC
CDR3 protein: CATSRTSNNEQFF

D gene: .
clone size: many
CDR3 length: 11
V gene: TRBV28
J gene: TRBJ2-7
CDR3 DNA: TGTGCCATAATAAGAGAAGGGGAGCAGTACTTC
CDR3 protein: CAIIREGEQYF

D gene: TRBD1
clone size: many
CDR3 length: 18
V gene: TRBV28
J gene: TRBJ2-5
CDR3 DNA: TGTGCCAGCAGTTTTGCTCGGTGGGGACAGGGGACCCAAGAGACCCAGTACTTC
CDR3 protein: CASSFARWGQGTQETQYF

D gene: .
clone size: many
CDR3 length: 15
V gene: TRBV4-3
J gene: TRBJ2-7
CDR3 DNA: TGCGCCAGCAGCCAAGCTTTTCATAGCTCCTACGAGCAGTACTTC
CDR3 protein: CASSQAFHSSYEQYF

D gene: .
clone size: .
CDR3 length: 13
V gene: TRBV6-1
J gene: TRBJ1-5
CDR3 DNA: TGTGCCAGCAGTTCTGGGGGGAGTCAGCCCCAGCATTTT
CDR3 protein: CASSSGGSQPQHF

D gene: .
clone size: .
CDR3 length: 15
V gene: TRBV28
J gene: TRBJ1-2
CDR3 DNA: TGTGCCAGCAGGGGCTATGATGTTAGGGTTCGAGGCTACACCTTC
CDR3 protein: CASRGYDVRVRGYTF

D gene: .
clone size: many
CDR3 length: 13
V gene: TRBV27
J gene: TRBJ1-2
CDR3 DNA: TGTGCCAGCAGTCCCCTGAGCGGGGGAGGCTACACCTTC
CDR3 protein: CASSPLSGGGYTF

D gene: .
clone size: many
CDR3 length: 13
V gene: TRBV5-1
J gene: TRBJ2-7
CDR3 DNA: TGCGCCAGCAGCTTGGATCGGACCTACGAGCAGTACTTC
CDR3 protein: CASSLDRTYEQYF

D gene: TRBD2
clone size: many
CDR3 length: 16
V gene: TRBV30
J gene: TRBJ2-7
CDR3 DNA: TGTGCCTGGAGCGCAGGACTAGCGGAGTGGGCCTACGAGCAGTACTTC
CDR3 protein: CAWSAGLAEWAYEQYF

D gene: .
clone size: many
CDR3 length: 12
V gene: TRBV7-2
J gene: TRBJ2-7
CDR3 DNA: TGTGCCAGCAGCTTTCCATCCTACGAGCAGTACTTC
CDR3 protein: CASSFPSYEQYF

D gene: TRBD2
clone size: many
CDR3 length: 16
V gene: TRBV29-1
J gene: TRBJ2-7
CDR3 DNA: TGCAGCGTAGAGAGCCCTAGCGGGGGAGCCACCTACGAGCAGTACTTC
CDR3 protein: CSVESPSGGATYEQYF

D gene: TRBD2
clone size: many
CDR3 length: 16
V gene: TRBV7-9
J gene: TRBJ2-1
CDR3 DNA: TGTGCCAGCAGCCCTTCAACTAGCGGCGCCTACAATGAGCAGTTCTTC
CDR3 protein: CASSPSTSGAYNEQFF

D gene: TRBD2
clone size: many
CDR3 length: 18
V gene: TRBV20-1
J gene: TRBJ2-3
CDR3 DNA: TGCAGTGCTCGAACTATAAAGCCGGGACTAGATCTGGCAGATACGCAGTATTTT
CDR3 protein: CSARTIKPGLDLADTQYF

D gene: .
clone size: .
CDR3 length: 15
V gene: TRBV3-1
J gene: TRBJ2-7
CDR3 DNA: TGTGCCAGCAGCCAAGACGGTTTAAACTCCTACGAGCAGTACTTC
CDR3 protein: CASSQDGLNSYEQYF

D gene: TRBD2
clone size: many
CDR3 length: 15
V gene: TRBV7-9
J gene: TRBJ2-7
CDR3 DNA: TGTGCCAGCAGCCTAGCTAGCGGGAGCTCCTACGAGCAGTACTTC
CDR3 protein: CASSLASGSSYEQYF

D gene: TRBD1
clone size: many
CDR3 length: 15
V gene: TRBV12-3/TRBV12-4
J gene: TRBJ1-1
CDR3 DNA: TGTGCCAGCAGGGCTTCGGGGGACAGGAACACTGAAGCTTTCTTT
CDR3 protein: CASRASGDRNTEAFF